The table lists the clone carrying this T cell receptor beta chain with a few counts. The antigen is not known. Trimming cost V 3 bases and J 0 bases; bases outside gene matches: 2. CDR3 length: 15 residues. The entry originates in a study of cytomegalovirus exposure and HLA in healthy donors. Overall study findings and caveats: Among immune exposure information, only CMV serostatus was available. TCR beta V- and J-gene trimming, according to a later analysis, was linked to a missense DCLRE1C variant. In a later analysis, across HLA loci, associated TCR counts were highest for DRB1, lowest for HLA-C.

With 60 Vbeta and 13 Jbeta primers, the PCR was carried out. The table came from immunoSEQ multiplex PCR; TCRdb's copy has only in-frame clones and leaves some out. The table lists 100,000 to 150,000 clones, over 75% of them singletons. The rearrangement uses TRBV23-1 and TRBJ2-3; 8 bases are shared with TRBD1. TRBV23-1 is identified as an open reading frame with a role that is uncertain. The receptor comes from a man aged 25-45 years in good health and CMV-seronegative. Specimen: PBMCs. CDR3 sequence reads: CASSHRGPSTDTQYF. CDR3 nucleotides: TGCGCCAGCAGTCACAGGGGGCCTAGCACAGATACGCAGTATTTT.